The 15 T cell receptor beta chains below come from one sample, sequenced in a study of shared clonotypes between healthy human individuals (dated by TCRdb to 2018 to 2020). Preparation of the library involved the immunoSEQ multiplex PCR assay. TCRdb took this table from immuneACCESS and kept in-frame rearrangements with V and J called. Such tables lack part of the clones; where checked against another copy, unresolved V genes explain under half of the gap, and the rest is unexplained. The sample table shows approximately 440,000 clones, and approximately 80% are seen once. The ten largest account for around 13% of the sample. Material: PBMCs. Receptors originate from a woman aged 35 to 49 in good health. Some clones in this sample may be carry-over from other donors' samples.

The CDR3 DNA sequence: TGTGCCAGCAGTTTATTCTCTAGCAACGAGCAGTACTTC. It specifies CASSLFSSNEQYF. This chain links TRBV27 with TRBJ2-7; D is perhaps TRBD2 (5 bases). CDR1 is MNHEY and CDR2 is SMNVEV in the germline V gene (reference sequence). CDR3 length equals 13 residues. V dropped 1 base and J dropped 5 bases, with 9 bases sitting between them.

The V call is TRBV2, the J call TRBJ2-5; tentatively, D is TRBD1 (5 bases). V was cut by 3 bases and J by 11 bases, with 22 bases left in between. Germline values: CDR1 SNHLY, CDR2 FYNNEI. This CDR3 is built from 15 residues. This CDR3 is CASSDSRAQWMKQYF. The CDR3 nucleotides are TGTGCCAGCAGTGATTCCAGGGCCCAGTGGATGAAGCAGTACTTC.

CDR3: CASSDSGLAGHNEQFF. CDR3 DNA: TGTGCCAGCAGTGATTCGGGACTAGCGGGGCACAATGAGCAGTTCTTC. The chain couples TRBV6-1 to TRBJ2-1, with 13 bases identical to TRBD2. The ends lost 3 bases at V and 5 bases at J; junction bases unmatched: 4. Germline-derived CDR1 and CDR2 are MNHNS and SASEGT. The length of the CDR3 is 16 residues.

The chain combines TRBV19 with TRBJ2-1; TRBD2 might be the D (6 bases). V was cut by 3 bases and J by 0 bases, with 9 bases left in between. Germline CDR1 is LNHDA and CDR2 is SQIVND (reference sequence). The length of the CDR3 is 15 residues. The CDR3, as DNA: TGTGCCAGTAGTATTCGGGGGAGCTCCTACAATGAGCAGTTCTTC. This gives the protein CASSIRGSSYNEQFF.

The chain carries TRBV28 and TRBJ1-4, with D maybe TRBD1 (5 bases). V was clipped by 3 bases and J by 4 bases, with 12 bases between them. This CDR3 is 15 amino acids long. CDR1 and CDR2 from the germline V gene are MDHEN and SYDVKM. The CDR3 nucleotides are TGTGCCAGCAGTTTCTTGACAGCGGATAATGAAAAACTGTTTTTT. Protein: CASSFLTADNEKLFF. Looking up the rest from reference TRBV28 and TRBJ1-4 gives the full variable domain: DVKVTQSSRYLVKRTGEKVFLECVQDMDHENMFWYRQDPGLGLRLIYFSYDVKMKEKGDIPEGYSVSREKKERFSLILESASTNQTSMYLCASSFLTADNEKLFFGSGTQLSVL.

In regard to this clone: The CDR3 end shows no conserved phenylalanine or tryptophan, and so a read error is likely. This rearrangement joins TRBV6-1 to TRBJ1-5; 8 positions match TRBD1. V gave up 5 bases and J gave up 6 bases; unmatched junction bases: 3. Germline loops: CDR1 MNHNS, CDR2 SASEGT. The CDR3 runs to 13 residues. CDR3 in amino acids: CASSTGGSQPQHL. The CDR3, as DNA: TGTGCCAGCAGTACAGGGGGTAGTCAGCCCCAGCATCTT.

In this sample, this clone turned up once. The rearrangement links TRBV11-3 to TRBJ2-1; D remains unclear. CDR3 size: 13 residues. Trimming left V 0 bases short and J 8 bases short, with 8 bases between. Germline assignment: CDR1 SGHNT and CDR2 YENEEA. This chain's CDR3 is CASSLDRIDEQFF. DNA of the CDR3: TGTGCCAGCAGCTTAGATCGGATTGATGAGCAGTTCTTC.

The chain employs TRBV7-8 and TRBJ2-1; the D is unclear. The CDR3 runs to 15 residues. V lost 1 base and J lost 4, with 11 bases in between. Germline loops: CDR1 SGHVS, CDR2 FQNEAQ. The CDR3 reads CASSLEGGDYNEQFF. The CDR3 DNA is TGTGCCAGCAGCTTAGAGGGTGGGGATTACAATGAGCAGTTCTTC.

J is TRBJ2-7 and V is TRBV11-2; TRBD2 matches 8 bases. Germline loops: CDR1 SGHAT, CDR2 FQNNGV. The CDR3 spans 14 residues. Losses at the gene ends were 3 bases for V and 6 bases for J; bases not matched to a gene: 7. The CDR3 bases are TGTGCCAGCAGCTTGGGAGGGACTAGAGTCGAGCAGTACTTC. Its protein is CASSLGGTRVEQYF.

This chain uses TRBV28 with TRBJ2-4, with D perhaps matching TRBD1 (5 bases). V lost 5 bases and J 0 bases, leaving 14 bases between the germline ends. Germline-derived CDR1 and CDR2 are MDHEN and SYDVKM. The CDR3 loop spans 16 amino acids. The CDR3 nucleotides are TGTGCCAGCAGTCCCCAGGGTGAGATAGCCAAAAACATTCAGTACTTC. This translates into CASSPQGEIAKNIQYF.

The chain employs TRBV10-3 and TRBJ1-1; 9 nucleotides line up with TRBD1. V trimming: 6 bases; J trimming: 0 bases; junction bases outside the gene matches: 5. Germline CDR1 is ENHRY and CDR2 is SYGVKD. The CDR3 is 15 amino acids. CDR3 bases: TGTGCCATCAGAACAGGGGGCCCCATGAACACTGAAGCTTTCTTT. Its protein product is CAIRTGGPMNTEAFF.

The V gene is TRBV21-1, the J gene TRBJ2-7. TRBV21-1 is reported as a pseudogene. The CDR3 runs to 20 residues. This chain's CDR3 is CASSKVGPTSLRGDGDEQYF. The CDR3, as DNA: TGTGCCAGCAGCAAGGTGGGCCCCACCTCCCTGCGAGGGGACGGTGACGAGCAGTACTTC.

V is TRBV4-1 and J is TRBJ2-7; 8 bases match TRBD2. The CDR3 is made up of 15 amino acids. V shed 0 bases, J shed 3 bases, and the junction held 4 bases outside the gene matches. Germline V lookup: CDR1 MGHRA, CDR2 YSYEKL. This chain's CDR3 is CASSQDWLAGYEQYF. In DNA form, the CDR3 reads TGCGCCAGCAGCCAAGATTGGCTAGCGGGCTACGAGCAGTACTTC.

The rearrangement joins TRBV10-3 to TRBJ1-2, with TRBD1 as a possible D gene (6 bases). V gave up 5 bases and J gave up 4 bases, with 17 bases separating them. This CDR3 is 15 amino acids long. Germline-derived CDR1 and CDR2 are ENHRY and SYGVKD. CDR3 in amino acids: CAISPRDTEIYGYTF. The CDR3 DNA follows: TGTGCCATCAGTCCCCGGGACACGGAGATCTATGGCTACACCTTC.

J is TRBJ1-5 and V is TRBV5-3; D is uncertain. TRBV5-3 is filed as an ORF, its function uncertain. V was trimmed by 4 bases and J by 3 bases, leaving 11 bases between them. The length of the CDR3 is 14 residues. The CDR3 region has the DNA TGTGCCAGAAGCCCAAGTAGCCACAATCAGCCCCAGCATTTT. Its translation: CARSPSSHNQPQHF.